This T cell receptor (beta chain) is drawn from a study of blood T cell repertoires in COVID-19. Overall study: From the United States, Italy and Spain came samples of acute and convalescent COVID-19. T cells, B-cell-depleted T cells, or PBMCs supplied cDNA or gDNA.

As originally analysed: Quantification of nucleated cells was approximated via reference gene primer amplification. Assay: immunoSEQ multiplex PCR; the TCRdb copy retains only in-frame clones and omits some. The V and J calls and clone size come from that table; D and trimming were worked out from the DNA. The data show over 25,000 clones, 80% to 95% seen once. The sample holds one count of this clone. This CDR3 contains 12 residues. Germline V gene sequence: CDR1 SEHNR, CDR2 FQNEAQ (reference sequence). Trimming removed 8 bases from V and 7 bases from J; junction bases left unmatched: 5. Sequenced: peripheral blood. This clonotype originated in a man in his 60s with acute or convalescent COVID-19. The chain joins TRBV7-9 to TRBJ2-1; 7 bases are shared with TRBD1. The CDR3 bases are TGTGCCAGCCCCCACAGGGGTAATGAGCAGTTCTTC. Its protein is CASPHRGNEQFF.